This passage covers 18 T cell receptor beta chains from one sample sequenced in a study of shared clonotypes between healthy human individuals. The repertoire was sequenced with immunoSEQ multiplex PCR; TCRdb's copy has only in-frame clones and lacks some. The table shows about 2.3 million clones, with 85% to 95% occurring only once. Sequencing input: naive CD4+ T cells from PBMCs. Regarding subset: CD45RA+ positively selected. The origin of the receptors is a man aged 18 to 35 in good health. Some clones in this sample may be carry-over from other donors' samples.

The CDR3 sequence is CAISESATRQPQHF. CDR3 DNA sequence: TGTGCCATCAGTGAGTCAGCAACCCGTCAGCCCCAGCATTTT. This rearrangement joins TRBV10-3 to TRBJ1-5; D is undetermined. The length of the CDR3 is 14 residues. V lost 0 bases to trimming and J lost 6 bases, with 9 bases between them. The V gene's germline CDR1 is ENHRY and CDR2 SYGVKD.

The chain uses TRBV5-1 and TRBJ2-2; D is tentatively TRBD1 or TRBD2 (5 bases each). The CDR3 consists of 17 residues. The V and J ends lost 3 bases and 2 bases respectively, with 17 bases between them. Germline loops: CDR1 SGHRS, CDR2 YFSETQ. The CDR3 DNA is TGCGCCAGCAGCTCGATGGGACCGGGTCTCAACACCGGGGAGCTGTTTTTT. Translating it yields CASSSMGPGLNTGELFF.

The table lists this clone with a few counts. Other DNA sequences of this sample code for an identical CDR3. V is TRBV18 and J is TRBJ1-5; D not certain. CDR1 and CDR2 from the germline V gene are KGHSH and LQKENI. V lost 0 bases and J 6 bases, leaving 3 bases between the germline ends. This CDR3 has 12 amino acids. CDR3 sequence reads: CASSPPGQPQHF. The CDR3 bases are TGTGCCAGCTCACCACCCGGTCAGCCCCAGCATTTT. The full variable domain, its missing parts supplied by reference TRBV18 and TRBJ1-5, is NAGVMQNPRHLVRRRGQEARLRCSPMKGHSHVYWYRQLPEEGLKFMVYLQKENIIDESGMPKERFSAEFPKEGPSILRIQQVVRGDSAAYFCASSPPGQPQHFGDGTRLSIL.

This clone appeared a few times. The chain has TRBV5-1 and TRBJ2-1, with D unclear. V was pared by 0 bases and J by 7 bases, with 8 bases between. The germline V gene has CDR1 SGHRS and CDR2 YFSETQ. This CDR3 is built from 13 residues. CDR3 DNA sequence: TGCGCCAGCAGCTTGGGAAGGGTGAATGAGCAGTTCTTC. The encoded protein is CASSLGRVNEQFF.

This sequence joins TRBV28 and TRBJ2-7, with D maybe TRBD1 (5 bases). V dropped 6 bases and J dropped 3 bases, with 12 bases sitting between them. CDR3 length: 13 residues. Germline V gene sequence: CDR1 MDHEN, CDR2 SYDVKM. CDR3 protein: CASSPGAYYEQYF. The DNA of the CDR3 is TGTGCCAGCAGCCCTGGGGCCTACTACGAGCAGTACTTC.

This chain connects TRBV10-3 to TRBJ2-7; no clear D gene. Germline V gene sequence: CDR1 ENHRY, CDR2 SYGVKD. CDR3 length: 15 amino acids. Trimming removed 2 bases at V and 2 bases at J, with 13 bases between. CDR3 bases: TGTGCCATCAGTGAGGTGGTGGGAACCACCTACGAGCAGTACTTC. Its protein is CAISEVVGTTYEQYF.

The chain combines TRBV29-1 with TRBJ1-2; no reliable D call. Trimming took 5 bases from V and 2 from J, leaving 15 bases between them. This CDR3 comprises 14 residues. Per the germline V gene, CDR1 is SQVTM and CDR2 is ANQGSEA. The CDR3 spells CSVSILAANYGYTF. The CDR3 region has the DNA TGCAGCGTTTCTATCTTGGCAGCAAACTATGGCTACACCTTC. Complete variable domain (other parts from reference TRBV29-1 and TRBJ1-2): SAVISQKPSRDICQRGTSLTIQCQVDSQVTMMFWYRQQPGQSLTLIATANQGSEATYESGFVIDKFPISRPNLTFSTLTVSNMSPEDSSIYLCSVSILAANYGYTFGSGTRLTVV.

A remark on this clone: Other nucleotide sequences in the sample specify the same CDR3. The gene calls are TRBV4-3 and TRBJ2-2; tentatively, D is TRBD2 (5 bases). CDR3 length: 14 amino acids. Germline V gene lookup returns CDR1 LGHNA and CDR2 YSLEER. Trimming cost V 3 bases and J 4 bases, with 9 bases left between them. The CDR3 is CASSHREGTGELFF. CDR3 DNA: TGCGCCAGCAGCCACCGGGAAGGCACCGGGGAGCTGTTTTTT.

This rearrangement joins TRBV5-1 to TRBJ1-1, with 8 bases lining up with TRBD1. The CDR3 is 17 amino acids. Trimming took 2 bases from V and 2 from J; bases not matched to a gene: 11. Germline CDR1 is SGHRS and CDR2 is YFSETQ. In DNA form, the CDR3 reads TGCGCCAGCAGCTTCCAGACCGTAGCAGGGGGCAACACTGAAGCTTTCTTT. Translated, it gives CASSFQTVAGGNTEAFF.

The J gene is TRBJ2-5, the V gene TRBV7-7; the D is unclear. Trimming removed 1 base at V and 5 bases at J, with 11 bases between. This CDR3 has 14 amino acids. From germline, CDR1 is SSHAT and CDR2 FNYEAQ (reference sequence). The chain's CDR3 is CASSLGPSGETQYF. DNA of the CDR3: TGTGCCAGCAGCTTAGGGCCGTCCGGGGAGACCCAGTACTTC.

V usage is TRBV5-1 and J usage is TRBJ2-1, with D hard to call. Germline values: CDR1 SGHRS, CDR2 YFSETQ. This CDR3 is built from 13 residues. Trimming removed 2 bases at V and 7 bases at J, with 10 bases between. The chain's CDR3 is CASSFEVQNEQFF. The CDR3 bases are TGCGCCAGCAGCTTTGAGGTCCAGAATGAGCAGTTCTTC.

The CDR3 protein is CASGDRSTGELFF. The CDR3 DNA reads TGTGCCAGCGGGGACAGGTCGACCGGGGAGCTGTTTTTT. The chain recombines TRBV6-6 with TRBJ2-2; 8 bases map to TRBD1. Trimming removed 8 bases from V and 5 bases from J; junction bases left unmatched: 4. This CDR3 has 13 amino acids. Per the germline V gene, CDR1 is MNHNY and CDR2 is SVGAGI (reference sequence).

The V gene is TRBV7-9, the J gene TRBJ2-5; TRBD2 might be the D (6 bases). Trimming left V 7 bases short and J 5 bases short, with 17 bases between. Germline V gene data show CDR1 as SEHNR and CDR2 as FQNEAQ (reference sequence). The length of the CDR3 is 14 residues. The CDR3 DNA sequence: TGTGCCAGCACCCGTGGAGGGGCGACGGAGACCCAGTACTTC. Translating it yields CASTRGGATETQYF.

For the CDR3, the DNA is TGTGCCAGTAAGATCGCGGATACGCAGTATTTT. Protein: CASKIADTQYF. The V and J genes are TRBV19 and TRBJ2-3; no reliable D call. Germline-derived CDR1 and CDR2 are LNHDA and SQIVND (reference sequence). The ends were cut back, 7 bases at V and 6 bases at J, with 8 bases in the middle. The CDR3 is made up of 11 amino acids.

The gene calls are TRBV15 and TRBJ2-5; TRBD2 aligns across 8 bases. Germline CDR1 reads LNHNV; CDR2 reads YYDKDF (reference sequence). The J segment lost 2 bases and the V segment lost 3 bases, leaving 8 bases of the junction unmatched. The CDR3 is 16 residues long. The DNA for the CDR3 is TGTGCCACCAGCAGCACTAGCGGACTACCTCAAGAGACCCAGTACTTC. This gives the protein CATSSTSGLPQETQYF. The variable domain in full, completed from reference TRBV15 and TRBJ2-5, reads DAMVIQNPRYQVTQFGKPVTLSCSQTLNHNVMYWYQQKSSQAPKLLFHYYDKDFNNEADTPDNFQSRRPNTSFCFLDIRSPGLGDTAMYLCATSSTSGLPQETQYFGPGTRLLVL.

V usage is TRBV6-5 and J usage is TRBJ1-2; D gene ambiguous. The V gene lost 3 bases and the J gene lost 4 bases, with 12 bases spanning the gap. Germline V lookup: CDR1 MNHEY, CDR2 SVGAGI. There are 14 residues in the CDR3. The CDR3 nucleotides are TGTGCCAGCAGTTATACTGGACGAATCTATGGCTACACCTTC. This encodes CASSYTGRIYGYTF.

The V gene is TRBV27, the J gene TRBJ2-2; TRBD2 matches 7 bases. The ends lost 8 bases at V and 1 base at J; junction bases unmatched: 13. CDR1 MNHEY and CDR2 SMNVEV come from the germline V gene (reference sequence). There are 17 residues in the CDR3. The CDR3 nucleotides are TGTGCCAGCCTCTCTGCCCCGGGACTACTGAACACCGGGGAGCTGTTTTTT. Translated: CASLSAPGLLNTGELFF.

The V and J genes are TRBV28 and TRBJ2-7; 14 bases fit TRBD2. Germline loops: CDR1 MDHEN, CDR2 SYDVKM. The junction had 11 bases not matched to a gene; V was cut back by 4 bases and J by 6 bases. CDR3 length equals 17 residues. CDR3 protein: CASSSRPGTSGSPEQYF. The CDR3 DNA follows: TGTGCCAGCAGTTCCCGCCCGGGGACTAGCGGGAGTCCCGAGCAGTACTTC.